Detailed here is one T cell receptor (beta chain). These data are taken from a study of blood T cell repertoires in COVID-19. At the level of the study: Material from acute and convalescent COVID-19 was sourced from the United States, Italy and Spain. T cells, B-cell-depleted T cells, or PBMCs provided the cDNA or gDNA that served as material.

The table came from immunoSEQ multiplex PCR; TCRdb's copy has only in-frame clones and leaves some out. The sample includes under 200,000 clones, approximately 86% seen only once; the top ten take roughly 8%. The V and J ends lost 5 bases and 7 bases, in that order; junction bases with no gene match: 14. This CDR3 has 16 amino acids. Germline V gene lookup returns CDR1 SEHNR and CDR2 FQNEAQ (reference sequence). V is TRBV7-9 and J is TRBJ2-1, with TRBD2 matching over 7 bases. This TCR was sampled from a man aged 55 to 70 with acute or convalescent COVID-19. Sample: peripheral blood. CDR3 protein: CASSLFRGVVRNEQFF. CDR3 in DNA: TGTGCCAGCAGCCTATTCCGGGGGGTGGTTCGAAATGAGCAGTTCTTC. The whole variable domain, filled in from reference TRBV7-9 and TRBJ2-1, reads DTGVSQNPRHKITKRGQNVTFRCDPISEHNRLYWYRQTLGQGPEFLTYFQNEAQLEKSRLLSDRFSAERPKGSFSTLEIQRTEQGDSAMYLCASSLFRGVVRNEQFFGPGTRLTVL.